This TCR beta chain was retrieved from a study of shared T cell receptors in the human thymus. The CDR3 runs to 13 residues. Germline trimming cut 8 bases from V and 5 bases from J; bases unmatched to any gene: 6. Germline values: CDR1 LNHDA, CDR2 SQIVND (reference sequence). Sequenced by immunoSEQ multiplex PCR; TCRdb stores in-frame clones only, minus some. The sample yields under 700,000 clones, 75% to 80% seen once. These data also formed part of another study, on human thymus T cells. From that study: Both thymic and peripheral blood repertoires showed apparently biased V and J usage.

This chain connects TRBV19 to TRBJ1-2; TRBD1 matches at 9 bases. This TCR derives from a boy under three years old with a congenital heart defect. The sequencing input was thymocytes. The CDR3 bases are TGTGCCAGTCGGACAGGGGCACCGTATGGCTACACCTTC. This translates into CASRTGAPYGYTF. Using reference TRBV19 and TRBJ1-2 for the parts outside the CDR3, the full variable domain is DGGITQSPKYLFRKEGQNVTLSCEQNLNHDAMYWYRQDPGQGLRLIYYSQIVNDFQKGDIAEGYSVSREKKESFPLTVTSAQKNPTAFYLCASRTGAPYGYTFGSGTRLTVV.